These 10 T cell receptor beta chains were sequenced from one sample in a study of cytomegalovirus exposure and HLA in healthy donors. The primer mix had 60 Vbeta and 13 Jbeta primers. The assay was immunoSEQ multiplex PCR, and TCRdb's table has in-frame clones only and misses some. The data contain some 75,000 clones, 78% of them seen just once; the ten biggest clones take up around 6.4%. Sample: PBMCs. The receptors stem from a man between 18 and 29 years old in good health and CMV-seropositive.

This rearrangement joins TRBV29-1 to TRBJ2-3; 8 nucleotides align to TRBD1. The CDR3 consists of 14 residues. Germline V gene data show CDR1 as SQVTM and CDR2 as ANQGSEA. Losses at the gene ends were 3 bases for V and 4 bases for J; bases not matched to a gene: 6. Written as DNA, the CDR3 is TGCAGCGTTGAGTCCGGACAGGGCCCAGATACGCAGTATTTT. Translating it yields CSVESGQGPDTQYF.

The chain carries TRBV18 and TRBJ2-3; TRBD2 aligns across 13 bases. Trimming cost V 4 bases and J 7 bases; bases outside gene matches: 5. The CDR3 has 15 residues. The germline V gene encodes CDR1 KGHSH and CDR2 LQKENI. The chain's CDR3 is CASSLGLAGSNTQYF. The CDR3, as DNA: TGTGCCAGCTCACTGGGACTAGCGGGGAGTAATACGCAGTATTTT.

A note on this clone: A read error may account for a junction end that differs from germline. The gene calls are TRBV7-7 and TRBJ2-5; TRBD2 agrees at 7 bases. CDR3 size: 13 residues. Germline CDR1 and CDR2: SSHAT and FNYEAQ (reference sequence). Here the CDR3 reads CASSLAERGTQYF. CDR3 sequence (DNA): TGTGCTAGCAGCTTAGCCGAGCGGGGGACCCAGTACTTC.

This clone was detected a few times. This chain joins TRBV19 and TRBJ1-3; 12 bases align to TRBD1. Germline trimming cut 8 bases from V and 4 bases from J; bases unmatched to any gene: 3. The CDR3 loop spans 14 amino acids. Germline values: CDR1 LNHDA, CDR2 SQIVND (reference sequence). CDR3 sequence reads: CASWDRGLGNTIYF. CDR3 nucleotide sequence: TGTGCCAGTTGGGACAGGGGGCTCGGAAACACCATATATTTT.

V usage is TRBV13 and J usage is TRBJ1-1; 8 positions match TRBD1. J gave up 2 bases and V 5 bases, and 13 bases lay outside the gene matches. The V gene's germline CDR1 is PRHDT and CDR2 FYEKMQ (reference sequence). CDR3 length: 17 residues. CDR3: CASSLKKGTGKNTEAFF. In DNA, the CDR3 is TGTGCCAGCAGCCTAAAGAAAGGGACAGGTAAAAACACTGAAGCTTTCTTT.

The rearrangement joins TRBV6-1 to TRBJ1-5, with unresolved D. This CDR3 spans 14 amino acids. Trimming shortened V by 3 bases and J by 5 bases, and 11 bases separated the two germline ends. CDR1 is MNHNS, CDR2 SASEGT, per germline. This CDR3 reads CASSERDLDQPQHF. The CDR3 coding sequence is TGTGCCAGCAGTGAGCGGGATCTGGATCAGCCCCAGCATTTT.

The chain has TRBV10-3 and TRBJ2-5, with TRBD2 matching 8 bases. Looked up from germline, CDR1 is ENHRY and CDR2 is SYGVKD. V lost 10 bases, J lost 5 bases, and 12 bases stayed unmatched. This CDR3 is 14 amino acids long. This CDR3 reads CATEQEREYETQYF. The CDR3 coding sequence is TGTGCCACAGAACAGGAGCGGGAGTATGAGACCCAGTACTTC.

This clone was detected ten times or more. CDR3 nucleotide sequence: TGTGCCAGCAGTCCGACAGGGGTCACCACTGAAGCTTTCTTT. This sequence encodes CASSPTGVTTEAFF. This chain joins TRBV6-5 and TRBJ1-1; 8 bases are a match to TRBD1. The V gene end was trimmed by 5 bases and the J gene end by 4 bases; junction bases not matched to a gene: 6. Germline V lookup: CDR1 MNHEY, CDR2 SVGAGI. This CDR3 contains 14 residues.

This clone was recorded only once. This sequence joins TRBV28 and TRBJ2-1; a weak D match, TRBD2 (6 bases). CDR1 and CDR2 (germline): MDHEN, SYDVKM. Trimming pared 5 bases from V and 3 bases from J, leaving 14 bases between. This CDR3 is 15 amino acids long. Here the CDR3 reads CASSTGDSDYNEQFF. The CDR3 DNA reads TGTGCCAGCAGTACCGGGGACTCTGACTACAATGAGCAGTTCTTC.

This rearrangement joins TRBV7-9 to TRBJ1-4; D remains unclear. Germline CDR1 is SEHNR and CDR2 is FQNEAQ (reference sequence). V dropped 5 bases and J dropped 1 base, with 2 bases sitting between them. The CDR3 contains 12 residues. CDR3 nucleotide sequence: TGTGCCAGCAGCCGAACTAATGAAAAACTGTTTTTT. It codes for CASSRTNEKLFF.